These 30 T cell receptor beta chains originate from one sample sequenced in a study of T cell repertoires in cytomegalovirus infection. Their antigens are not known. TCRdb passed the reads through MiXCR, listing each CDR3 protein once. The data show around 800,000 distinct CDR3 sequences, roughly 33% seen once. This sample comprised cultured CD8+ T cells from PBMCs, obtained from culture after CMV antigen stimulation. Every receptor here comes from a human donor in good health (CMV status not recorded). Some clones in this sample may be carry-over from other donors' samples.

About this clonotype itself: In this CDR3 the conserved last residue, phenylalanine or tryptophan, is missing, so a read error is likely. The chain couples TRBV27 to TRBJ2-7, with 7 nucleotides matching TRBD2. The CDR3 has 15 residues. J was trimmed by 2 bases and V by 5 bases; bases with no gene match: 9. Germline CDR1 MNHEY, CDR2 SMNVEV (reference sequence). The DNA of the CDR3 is TGTGCCAGCAGTCCCTCGGGAGGATCTACCTACGAGCAGTACTCC. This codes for CASSPSGGSTYEQYS.

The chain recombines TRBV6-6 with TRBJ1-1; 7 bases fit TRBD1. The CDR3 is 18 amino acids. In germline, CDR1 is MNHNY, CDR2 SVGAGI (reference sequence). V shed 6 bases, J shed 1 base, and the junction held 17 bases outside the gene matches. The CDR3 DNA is TGTGCCAGCAGCGGCCGGGACAGAGATAATCGGGGGAACACTGAAGCTTTCTTT. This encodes CASSGRDRDNRGNTEAFF.

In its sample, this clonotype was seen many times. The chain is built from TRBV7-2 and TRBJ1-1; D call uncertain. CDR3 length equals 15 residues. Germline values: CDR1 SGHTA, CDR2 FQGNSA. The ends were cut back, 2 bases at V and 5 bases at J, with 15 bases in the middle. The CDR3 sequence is CASSLWASVHTEAFF. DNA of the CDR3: TGTGCCAGCAGCTTATGGGCCAGTGTTCATACTGAAGCTTTCTTT.

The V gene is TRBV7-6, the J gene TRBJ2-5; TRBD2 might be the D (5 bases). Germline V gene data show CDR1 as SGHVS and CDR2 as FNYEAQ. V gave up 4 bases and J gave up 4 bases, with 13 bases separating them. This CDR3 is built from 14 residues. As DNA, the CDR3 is TGTGCCAGCAGCTCGCGCGGGTTGTTAGAGACCCAGTACTTC. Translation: CASSSRGLLETQYF.

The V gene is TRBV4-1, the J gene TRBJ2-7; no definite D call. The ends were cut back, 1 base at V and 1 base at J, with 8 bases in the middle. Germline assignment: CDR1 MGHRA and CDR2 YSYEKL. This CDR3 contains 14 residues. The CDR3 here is CASSQADFSYEQYF. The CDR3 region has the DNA TGCGCCAGCAGCCAAGCGGATTTTTCCTACGAGCAGTACTTC.

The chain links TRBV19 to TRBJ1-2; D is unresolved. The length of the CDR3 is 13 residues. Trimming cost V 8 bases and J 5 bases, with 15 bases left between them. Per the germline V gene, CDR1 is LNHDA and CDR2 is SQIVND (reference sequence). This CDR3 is CASLHYSAYGYTF. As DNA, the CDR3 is TGTGCCAGTTTGCATTACAGCGCGTATGGCTACACCTTC.

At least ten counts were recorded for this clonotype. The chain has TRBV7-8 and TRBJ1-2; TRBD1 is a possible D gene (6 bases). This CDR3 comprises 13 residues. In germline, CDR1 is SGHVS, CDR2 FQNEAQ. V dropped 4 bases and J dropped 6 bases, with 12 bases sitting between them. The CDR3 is CASSSRGRDGYTF. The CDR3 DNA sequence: TGTGCCAGCAGCTCGAGGGGGAGAGATGGCTACACCTTC. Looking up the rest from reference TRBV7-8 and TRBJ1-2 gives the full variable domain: GAGVSQSPRYKVAKRGQDVALRCDPISGHVSLFWYQQALGQGPEFLTYFQNEAQLDKSGLPSDRFFAERPEGSVSTLKIQRTQQEDSAVYLCASSSRGRDGYTFGSGTRLTVV.

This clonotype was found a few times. The CDR3 sequence: CASSFAYRGHQETQYF. The CDR3 coding sequence is TGTGCCAGCAGTTTTGCGTACAGGGGGCACCAAGAGACCCAGTACTTC. This chain links TRBV28 with TRBJ2-5, with 9 bases matching TRBD1. The germline V gene encodes CDR1 MDHEN and CDR2 SYDVKM. V shed 3 bases, J shed 0 bases, and the junction held 5 bases outside the gene matches. The CDR3 extends over 16 amino acids.

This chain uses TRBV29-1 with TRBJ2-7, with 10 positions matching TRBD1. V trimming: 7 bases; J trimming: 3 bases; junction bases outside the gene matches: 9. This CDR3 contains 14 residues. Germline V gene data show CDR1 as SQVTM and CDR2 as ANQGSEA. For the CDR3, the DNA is TGCAGCGCTCATAGGGGGACAGGGGACTACGAGCAGTACTTC. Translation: CSAHRGTGDYEQYF.

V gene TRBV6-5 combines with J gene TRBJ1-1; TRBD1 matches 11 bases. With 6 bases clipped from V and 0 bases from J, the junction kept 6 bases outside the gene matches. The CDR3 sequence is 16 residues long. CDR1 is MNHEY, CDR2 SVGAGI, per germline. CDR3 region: CASRSGTGGLNTEAFF. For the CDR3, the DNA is TGTGCCAGCAGATCCGGGACAGGGGGACTGAACACTGAAGCTTTCTTT.

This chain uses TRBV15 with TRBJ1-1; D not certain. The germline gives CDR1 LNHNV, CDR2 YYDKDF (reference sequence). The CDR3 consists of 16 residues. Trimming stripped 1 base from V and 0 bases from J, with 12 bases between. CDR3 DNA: TGTGCCACCAGCAGAGGCCGGTCGCGGCTGAACACTGAAGCTTTCTTT. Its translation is CATSRGRSRLNTEAFF.

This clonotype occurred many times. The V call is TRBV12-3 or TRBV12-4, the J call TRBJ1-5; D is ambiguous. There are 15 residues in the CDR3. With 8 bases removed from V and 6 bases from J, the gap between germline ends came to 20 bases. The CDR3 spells CASLFGLDLGQPQHF. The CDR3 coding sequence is TGTGCCAGCTTATTCGGTCTGGATCTTGGTCAGCCCCAGCATTTT.

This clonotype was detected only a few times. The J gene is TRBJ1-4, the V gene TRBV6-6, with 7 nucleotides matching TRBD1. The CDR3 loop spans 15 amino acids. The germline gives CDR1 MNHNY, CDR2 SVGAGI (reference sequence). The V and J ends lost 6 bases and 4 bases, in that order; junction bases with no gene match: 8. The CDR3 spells CASSSRTGVNEKLFF. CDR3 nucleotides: TGTGCCAGCAGCTCCCGGACAGGCGTTAATGAAAAACTGTTTTTT.

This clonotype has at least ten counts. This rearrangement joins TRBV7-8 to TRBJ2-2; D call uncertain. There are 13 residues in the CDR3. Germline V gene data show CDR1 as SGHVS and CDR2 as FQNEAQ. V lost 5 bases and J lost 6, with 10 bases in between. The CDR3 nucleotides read TGTGCCAGCAGCCTAATTTTGCCCGGGGAGCTGTTTTTT. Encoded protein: CASSLILPGELFF.

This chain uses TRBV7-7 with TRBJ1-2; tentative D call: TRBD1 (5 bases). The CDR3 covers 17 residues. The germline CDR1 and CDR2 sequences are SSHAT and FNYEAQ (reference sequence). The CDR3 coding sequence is TGTGCTAGCGGGGCCCGGGACGGACGTCGACGTGGCTATGGCTACACCTTC. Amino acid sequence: CASGARDGRRRGYGYTF. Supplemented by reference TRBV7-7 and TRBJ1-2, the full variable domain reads GAGVSQSPRYKVTKRGQDVTLRCDPISSHATLYWYQQALGQGPEFLTYFNYEAQPDKSGLPSDRFSAERPEGSISTLTIQRTEQRDSAMYRCASGARDGRRRGYGYTFGSGTRLTVV.

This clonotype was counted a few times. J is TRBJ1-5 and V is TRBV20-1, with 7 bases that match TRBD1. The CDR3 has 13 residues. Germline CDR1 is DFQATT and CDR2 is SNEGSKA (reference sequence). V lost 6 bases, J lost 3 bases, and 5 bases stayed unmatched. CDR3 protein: CSAFRGYNQPQHF. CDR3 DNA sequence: TGCAGTGCCTTCAGGGGGTACAATCAGCCCCAGCATTTT.

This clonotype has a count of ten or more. As DNA, the CDR3 is TGTGCCAGCAGCTCTTTAGCGGGGGGGCCTTACGAGCAGTACTTC. Its translation is CASSSLAGGPYEQYF. The chain recombines TRBV7-4 with TRBJ2-7; 11 positions agree with TRBD2. CDR3 length equals 15 residues. Germline V gene lookup returns CDR1 SGHVT and CDR2 SQSDAQ. V shed 4 bases and J 4 bases; nucleotides not matched to a gene: 6.

CDR3 amino acids: CASSQDPAPWQENSNQPQHF. The DNA of the CDR3 is TGCGCCAGCAGCCAAGATCCAGCCCCATGGCAGGAAAATAGCAATCAGCCCCAGCATTTT. The V gene is TRBV4-1, the J gene TRBJ1-5; D is uncertain. V lost 0 bases and J lost 0, with 21 bases in between. This CDR3 is built from 20 residues. Per germline, CDR1 MGHRA and CDR2 YSYEKL.

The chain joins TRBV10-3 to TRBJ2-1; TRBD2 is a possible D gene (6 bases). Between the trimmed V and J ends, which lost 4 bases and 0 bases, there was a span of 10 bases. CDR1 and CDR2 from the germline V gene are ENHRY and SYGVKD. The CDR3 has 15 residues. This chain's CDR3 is CAISVEGSSYNEQFF. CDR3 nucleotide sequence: TGTGCCATCAGTGTGGAGGGGTCCTCCTACAATGAGCAGTTCTTC.

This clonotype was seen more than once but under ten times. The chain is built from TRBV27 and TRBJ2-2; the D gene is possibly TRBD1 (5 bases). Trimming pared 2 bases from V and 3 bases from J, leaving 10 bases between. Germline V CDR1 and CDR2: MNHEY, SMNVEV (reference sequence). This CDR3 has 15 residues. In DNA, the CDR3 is TGTGCCAGCAGTTTAATGGGGCCTTACACCGGGGAGCTGTTTTTT. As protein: CASSLMGPYTGELFF.

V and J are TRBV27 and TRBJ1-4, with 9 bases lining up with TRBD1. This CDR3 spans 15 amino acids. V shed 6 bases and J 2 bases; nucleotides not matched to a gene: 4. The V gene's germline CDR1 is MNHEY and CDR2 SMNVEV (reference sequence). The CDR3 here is CASSLGTGTNEKLFF. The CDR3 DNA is TGTGCCAGCAGCCTTGGGACAGGGACTAATGAAAAACTGTTTTTT.

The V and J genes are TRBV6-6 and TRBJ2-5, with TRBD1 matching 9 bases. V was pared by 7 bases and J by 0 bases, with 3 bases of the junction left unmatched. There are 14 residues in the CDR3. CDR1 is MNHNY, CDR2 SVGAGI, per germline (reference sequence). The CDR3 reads CASKNRGHQETQYF. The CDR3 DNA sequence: TGTGCCAGCAAGAACAGGGGGCACCAAGAGACCCAGTACTTC.

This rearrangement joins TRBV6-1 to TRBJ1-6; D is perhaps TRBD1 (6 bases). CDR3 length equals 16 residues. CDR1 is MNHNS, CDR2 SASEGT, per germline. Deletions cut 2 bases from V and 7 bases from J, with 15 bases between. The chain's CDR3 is CASSERTLRGNSPLHF. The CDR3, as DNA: TGTGCCAGCAGTGAACGGACCCTCAGGGGAAATTCACCCCTCCACTTT.

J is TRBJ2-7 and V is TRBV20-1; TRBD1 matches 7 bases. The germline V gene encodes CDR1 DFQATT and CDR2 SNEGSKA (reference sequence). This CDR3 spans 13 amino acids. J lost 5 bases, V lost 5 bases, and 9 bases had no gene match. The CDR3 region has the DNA TGCAGTGCTGCCGACAGGGCCGGGAACGAGCAGTACGTC. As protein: CSAADRAGNEQYV.

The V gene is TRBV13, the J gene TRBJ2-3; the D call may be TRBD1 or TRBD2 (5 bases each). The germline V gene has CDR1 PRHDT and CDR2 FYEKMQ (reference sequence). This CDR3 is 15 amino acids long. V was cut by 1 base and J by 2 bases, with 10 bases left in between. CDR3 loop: CASSLDGTDTDTQYF. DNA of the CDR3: TGTGCCAGCAGCTTAGATGGGACCGACACAGATACGCAGTATTTT. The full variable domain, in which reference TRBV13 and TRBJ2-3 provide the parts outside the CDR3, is AAGVIQSPRHLIKEKRETATLKCYPIPRHDTVYWYQQGPGQDPQFLISFYEKMQSDKGSIPDRFSAQQFSDYHSELNMSSLELGDSALYFCASSLDGTDTDTQYFGPGTRLTVL.

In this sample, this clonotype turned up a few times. The CDR3 protein is CSAREPSRYEQFF. CDR3 DNA sequence: TGCAGTGCTAGAGAGCCTAGCAGGTATGAGCAGTTCTTC. V is TRBV20-1 and J is TRBJ2-1; D might be TRBD2 (5 bases). CDR1 and CDR2 from the germline V gene are DFQATT and SNEGSKA (reference sequence). This CDR3 spans 13 amino acids. Between the trimmed V and J ends, which lost 0 bases and 8 bases, there was a span of 11 bases.

The CDR3 nucleotides read TGTGCCAGTAGTATGGGCAGCCCCTACGAGCAGTACTTC. Amino acids: CASSMGSPYEQYF. This chain links TRBV19 with TRBJ2-7, with D unresolved. Trimming pared 3 bases from V and 2 bases from J, leaving 8 bases between. The V gene's germline CDR1 is LNHDA and CDR2 SQIVND (reference sequence). The CDR3 length is 13 residues.

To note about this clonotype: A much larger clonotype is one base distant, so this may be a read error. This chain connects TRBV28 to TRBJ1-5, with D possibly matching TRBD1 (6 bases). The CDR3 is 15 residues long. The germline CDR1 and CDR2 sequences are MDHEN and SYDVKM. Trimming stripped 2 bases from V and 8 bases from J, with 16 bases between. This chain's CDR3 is CASSLVVQGGEPQHF. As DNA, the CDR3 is TGTGCCAGCAGTTTAGTTGTACAGGGTGGAGAGCCCCAGCATTTT.

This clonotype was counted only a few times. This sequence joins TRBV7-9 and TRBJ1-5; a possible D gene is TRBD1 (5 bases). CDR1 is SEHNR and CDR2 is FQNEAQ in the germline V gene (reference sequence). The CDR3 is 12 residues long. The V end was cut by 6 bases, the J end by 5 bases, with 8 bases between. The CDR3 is CASRRGHQPQHF. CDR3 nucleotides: TGTGCCAGCAGGAGGGGACATCAGCCCCAGCATTTT.

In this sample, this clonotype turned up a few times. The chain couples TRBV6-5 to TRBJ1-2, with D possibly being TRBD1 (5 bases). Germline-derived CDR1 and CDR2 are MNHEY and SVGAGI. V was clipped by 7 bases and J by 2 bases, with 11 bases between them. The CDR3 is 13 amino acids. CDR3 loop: CASKQGANYGYTF. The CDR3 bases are TGTGCCAGCAAGCAGGGAGCCAACTATGGCTACACCTTC.